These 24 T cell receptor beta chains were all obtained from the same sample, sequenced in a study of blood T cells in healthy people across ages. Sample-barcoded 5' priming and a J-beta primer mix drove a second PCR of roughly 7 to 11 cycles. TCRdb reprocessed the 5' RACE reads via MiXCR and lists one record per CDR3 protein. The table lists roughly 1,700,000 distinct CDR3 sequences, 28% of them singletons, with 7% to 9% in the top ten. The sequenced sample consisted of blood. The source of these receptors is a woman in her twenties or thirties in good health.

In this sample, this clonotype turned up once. The CDR3 nucleotides are TGTGCCAGCAGCCAAGATGGTAACCGAGACAGGGAGACCCAGTACTTC. Protein sequence: CASSQDGNRDRETQYF. The rearrangement links TRBV3-1 to TRBJ2-5, with D tentatively TRBD1 (6 bases). The germline CDR1 and CDR2 sequences are LGHDT and YNNKEL (reference sequence). The CDR3 contains 16 residues. The V end was cut by 0 bases, the J end by 5 bases, with 16 bases between.

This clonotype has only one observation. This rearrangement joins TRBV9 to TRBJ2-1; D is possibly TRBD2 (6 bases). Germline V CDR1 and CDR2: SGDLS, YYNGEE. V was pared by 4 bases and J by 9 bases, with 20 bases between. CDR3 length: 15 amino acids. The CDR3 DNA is TGTGCCAGCAGCCCCAGTCTTGGGGGGTACGGTGAGCAGTTCTTC. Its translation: CASSPSLGGYGEQFF.

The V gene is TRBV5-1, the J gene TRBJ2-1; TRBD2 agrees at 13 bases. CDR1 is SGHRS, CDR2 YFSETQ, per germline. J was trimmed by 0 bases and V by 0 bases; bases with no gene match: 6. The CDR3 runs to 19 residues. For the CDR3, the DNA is TGCGCCAGCAGCTTGGCGGGACTAGCGGGACTCAGCTCCTACAATGAGCAGTTCTTC. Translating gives CASSLAGLAGLSSYNEQFF.

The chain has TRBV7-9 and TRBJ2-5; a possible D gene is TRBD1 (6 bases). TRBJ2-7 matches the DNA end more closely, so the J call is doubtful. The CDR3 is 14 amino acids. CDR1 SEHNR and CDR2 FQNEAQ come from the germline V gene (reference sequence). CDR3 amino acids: CASSSRDIETEQYF. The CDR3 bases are TGTGCCAGCAGCTCCCGGGACATTGAAACCGAGCAGTACTTC.

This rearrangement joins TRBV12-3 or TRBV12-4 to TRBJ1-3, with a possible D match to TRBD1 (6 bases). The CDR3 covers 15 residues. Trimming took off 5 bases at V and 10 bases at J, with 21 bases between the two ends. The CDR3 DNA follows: TGTGCCAGCAGTGGAGCGCCAGGACAGCTTCGGACCATATATTTT. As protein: CASSGAPGQLRTIYF.

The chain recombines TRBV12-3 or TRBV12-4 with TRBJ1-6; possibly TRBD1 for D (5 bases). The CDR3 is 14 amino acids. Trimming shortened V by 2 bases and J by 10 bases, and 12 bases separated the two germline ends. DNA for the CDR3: TGTGCCAGCAGTTTAATAACAGGAGGGTCACCCCTCCACTTT. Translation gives CASSLITGGSPLHF.

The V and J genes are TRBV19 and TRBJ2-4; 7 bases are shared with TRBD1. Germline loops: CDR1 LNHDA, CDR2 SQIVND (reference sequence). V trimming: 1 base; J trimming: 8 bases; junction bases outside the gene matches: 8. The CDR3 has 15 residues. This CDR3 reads CASSIGRGFLDIQYF. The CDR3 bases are TGTGCCAGTAGTATAGGCAGGGGGTTTTTGGACATTCAGTACTTC.

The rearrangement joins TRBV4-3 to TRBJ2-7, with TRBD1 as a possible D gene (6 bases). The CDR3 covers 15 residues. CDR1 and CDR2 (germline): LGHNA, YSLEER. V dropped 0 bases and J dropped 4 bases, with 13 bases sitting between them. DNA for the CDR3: TGCGCCAGCAGCCAAGAATCGCAGGGGCGGTACGAGCAGTACTTC. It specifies CASSQESQGRYEQYF.

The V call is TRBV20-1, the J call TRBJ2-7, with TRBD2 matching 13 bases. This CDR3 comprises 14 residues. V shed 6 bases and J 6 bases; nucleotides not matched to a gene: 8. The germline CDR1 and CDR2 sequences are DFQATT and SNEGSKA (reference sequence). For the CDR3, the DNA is TGCAGTGCCCGGACTAGCGGGAGAACTACCGAGCAGTACTTC. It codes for CSARTSGRTTEQYF.

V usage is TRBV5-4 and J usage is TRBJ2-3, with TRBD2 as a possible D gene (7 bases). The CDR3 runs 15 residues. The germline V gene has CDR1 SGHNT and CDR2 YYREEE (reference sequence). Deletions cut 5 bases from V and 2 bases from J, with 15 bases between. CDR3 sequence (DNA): TGTGCCAGCAGACCACGGGGGGCCCCCACAGATACGCAGTATTTT. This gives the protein CASRPRGAPTDTQYF.

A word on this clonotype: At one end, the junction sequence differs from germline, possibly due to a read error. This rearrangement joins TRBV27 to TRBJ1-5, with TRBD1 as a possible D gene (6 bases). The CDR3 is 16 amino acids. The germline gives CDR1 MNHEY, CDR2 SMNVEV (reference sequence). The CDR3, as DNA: TGTGCCGGCAGTTCAAACAGGGCTTATAGCAATCAGCCCCAGCATTTT. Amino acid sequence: CAGSSNRAYSNQPQHF.

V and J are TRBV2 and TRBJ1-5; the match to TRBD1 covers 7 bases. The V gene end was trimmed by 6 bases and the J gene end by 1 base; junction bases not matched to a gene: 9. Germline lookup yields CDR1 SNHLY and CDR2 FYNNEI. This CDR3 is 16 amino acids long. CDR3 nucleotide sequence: TGTGCCAGCAGGGCTAACTACAGGGGAAGCAATCAGCCCCAGCATTTT. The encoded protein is CASRANYRGSNQPQHF.

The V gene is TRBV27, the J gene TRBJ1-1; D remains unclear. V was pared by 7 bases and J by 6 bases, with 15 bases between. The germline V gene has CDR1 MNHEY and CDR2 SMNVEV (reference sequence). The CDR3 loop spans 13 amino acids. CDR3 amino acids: CASTPDVRAEAFF. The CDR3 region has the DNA TGTGCCAGCACCCCGGACGTTAGGGCTGAAGCTTTCTTT.

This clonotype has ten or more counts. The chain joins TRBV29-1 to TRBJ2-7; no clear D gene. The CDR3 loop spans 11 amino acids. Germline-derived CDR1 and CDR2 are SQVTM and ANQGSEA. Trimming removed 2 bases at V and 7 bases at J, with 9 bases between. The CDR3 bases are TGCAGCGTTGAAAGGGCACGGGAGCAGTACTTC. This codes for CSVERAREQYF.

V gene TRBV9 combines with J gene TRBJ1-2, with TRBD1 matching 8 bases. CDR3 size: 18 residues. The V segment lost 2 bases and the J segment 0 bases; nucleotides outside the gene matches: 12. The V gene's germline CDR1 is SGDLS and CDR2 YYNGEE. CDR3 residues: CASSVPEDRAESNYGYTF. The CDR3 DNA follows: TGTGCCAGCAGCGTCCCCGAGGACAGGGCAGAATCTAACTATGGCTACACCTTC. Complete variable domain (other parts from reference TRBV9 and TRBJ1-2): DSGVTQTPKHLITATGQRVTLRCSPRSGDLSVYWYQQSLDQGLQFLIQYYNGEERAKGNILERFSAQQFPDLHSELNLSSLELGDSALYFCASSVPEDRAESNYGYTFGSGTRLTVV.

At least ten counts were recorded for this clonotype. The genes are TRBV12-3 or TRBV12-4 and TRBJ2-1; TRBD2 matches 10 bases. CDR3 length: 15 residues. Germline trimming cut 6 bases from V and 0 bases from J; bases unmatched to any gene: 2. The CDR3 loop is CASSPSGSSYNEQFF. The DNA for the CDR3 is TGTGCCAGCAGCCCTAGCGGGAGCTCCTACAATGAGCAGTTCTTC.

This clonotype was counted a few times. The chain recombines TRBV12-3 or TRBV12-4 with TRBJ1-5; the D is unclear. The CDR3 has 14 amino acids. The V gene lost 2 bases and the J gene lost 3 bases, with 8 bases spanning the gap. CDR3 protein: CASSLWADNQPQHF. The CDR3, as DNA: TGTGCCAGCAGTTTATGGGCAGACAATCAGCCCCAGCATTTT.

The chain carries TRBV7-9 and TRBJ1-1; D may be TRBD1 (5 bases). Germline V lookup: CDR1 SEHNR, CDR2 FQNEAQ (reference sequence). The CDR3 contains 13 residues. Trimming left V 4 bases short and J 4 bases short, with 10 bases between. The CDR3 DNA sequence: TGTGCCAGCAGCTGGCGCGGGGGCACTGAAGCTTTCTTT. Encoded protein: CASSWRGGTEAFF.

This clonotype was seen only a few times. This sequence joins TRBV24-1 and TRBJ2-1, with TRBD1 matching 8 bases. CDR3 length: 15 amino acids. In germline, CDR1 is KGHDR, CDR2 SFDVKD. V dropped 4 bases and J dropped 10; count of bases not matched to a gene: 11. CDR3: CATSDQGQANGEQFF. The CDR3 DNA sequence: TGTGCCACCAGTGACCAGGGACAGGCCAACGGGGAGCAGTTCTTC.

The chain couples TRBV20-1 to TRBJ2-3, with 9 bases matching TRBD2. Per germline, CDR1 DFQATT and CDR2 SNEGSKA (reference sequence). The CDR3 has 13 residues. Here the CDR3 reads CTGLAASTDTQYF. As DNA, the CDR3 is TGCACGGGACTAGCCGCTAGCACAGATACGCAGTATTTT.

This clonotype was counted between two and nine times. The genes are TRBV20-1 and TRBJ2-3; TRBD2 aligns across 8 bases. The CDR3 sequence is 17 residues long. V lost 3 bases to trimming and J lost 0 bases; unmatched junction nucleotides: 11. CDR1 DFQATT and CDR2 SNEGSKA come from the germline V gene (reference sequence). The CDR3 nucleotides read TGCAGTGCTAGTTTCCAGCGGGGGTTATCTAGCACAGATACGCAGTATTTT. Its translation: CSASFQRGLSSTDTQYF.

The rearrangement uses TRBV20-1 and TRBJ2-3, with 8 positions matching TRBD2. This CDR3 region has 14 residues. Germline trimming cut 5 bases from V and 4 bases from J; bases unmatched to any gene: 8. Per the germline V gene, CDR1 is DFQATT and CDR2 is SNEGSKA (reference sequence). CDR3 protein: CSAVAGSEADTQYF. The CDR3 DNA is TGCAGTGCTGTAGCGGGGTCAGAAGCAGATACGCAGTATTTT.

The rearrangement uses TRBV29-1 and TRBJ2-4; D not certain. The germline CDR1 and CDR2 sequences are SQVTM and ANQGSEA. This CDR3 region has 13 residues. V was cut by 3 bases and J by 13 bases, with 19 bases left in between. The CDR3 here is CSVEITRWGEQYF. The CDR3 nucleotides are TGCAGCGTTGAGATCACCCGGTGGGGTGAGCAGTACTTC.

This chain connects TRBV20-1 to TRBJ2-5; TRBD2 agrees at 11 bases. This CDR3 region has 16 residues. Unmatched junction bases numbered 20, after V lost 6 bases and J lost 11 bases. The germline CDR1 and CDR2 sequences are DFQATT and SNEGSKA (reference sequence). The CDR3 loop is CSAGTSGSPLDDKQYF. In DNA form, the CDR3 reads TGCAGTGCGGGGACTAGCGGCTCCCCCCTTGATGATAAGCAGTACTTC.